This passage covers 25 T cell receptor beta chains from one sample sequenced in a study of breast tumors, draining lymph nodes, adjacent tissues. The lymph nodes were axillary draining lymph nodes from breast cancer patients. TCRdb reprocessed the multiplex PCR reads with MiXCR, giving one entry per CDR3 protein. The repertoire holds approximately 150,000 distinct CDR3 sequences, with 32% as singletons. The sequenced sample was axillary lymph node tissue. These receptors were obtained from a female donor with breast cancer. Some clones in this sample may be carry-over from other donors' samples.

In its sample, this clonotype was seen many times. This chain connects TRBV10-3 to TRBJ2-1; D is tentatively TRBD1 or TRBD2 (5 bases each). The CDR3 totals 17 residues. The V gene lost 10 bases and the J gene lost 10 bases, with 32 bases spanning the gap. Germline-derived CDR1 and CDR2 are ENHRY and SYGVKD. In nucleotides, the CDR3 is TGTGCCACCACAGAACCGGGAAGGGGCCCTACCCCGGGGGAGCAGTTCTTC. Translation gives CATTEPGRGPTPGEQFF.

This clonotype was seen ten or more times. The CDR3, as DNA: TGTGCCAGCAGCTTGGGTCGGTCCGAGACAGGGGGTTACGGCTACACCTTC. Translated: CASSLGRSETGGYGYTF. The chain links TRBV5-4 to TRBJ1-2, with 9 bases fitting TRBD1. CDR1 and CDR2 from the germline V gene are SGHNT and YYREEE (reference sequence). This CDR3 has 17 amino acids. V shed 0 bases, J shed 8 bases, and the junction held 14 bases outside the gene matches.

Of note for this clonotype: Because it lacks the conserved phenylalanine or tryptophan at the end, this CDR3 is likely a read error. The chain carries TRBV6-4 and TRBJ2-3, with D possibly TRBD2 on 6 matching bases. There are 12 residues in the CDR3. The germline V gene has CDR1 MRHNA and CDR2 SNTAGT. Deletions cut 6 bases from V and 6 bases from J, with 10 bases between. CDR3 region: CASRGREDTQYS. The CDR3 nucleotides are TGTGCCAGCAGGGGCCGGGAGGATACGCAGTATTCT.

The chain links TRBV5-4 to TRBJ2-7; 10 positions agree with TRBD1. CDR3 length equals 15 residues. After removal of 3 bases from V and 3 bases from J, the junction contained 6 bases not matched to a gene. The germline gives CDR1 SGHNT, CDR2 YYREEE (reference sequence). Written as DNA, the CDR3 is TGTGCCAGCAGCTCGACAGGGGGCTCAGGCTACGAGCAGTACGTC. It translates to CASSSTGGSGYEQYV.

This clonotype was seen a few times. A much larger clonotype is one base distant, so this may be a read error. This chain links TRBV20-1 with TRBJ2-1, with a possible D match to TRBD1 (5 bases). Trimming left V 0 bases short and J 6 bases short, with 15 bases between. Germline V gene data show CDR1 as DFQATT and CDR2 as SNEGSKA (reference sequence). The CDR3 length is 15 residues. The CDR3 coding sequence is TGCAGTGCTAGAGACAGCAGGGCCCCCTCCAATGAGCAGTTCTTC. This gives the protein CSARDSRAPSNEQFF.

This clonotype has at least ten counts. The CDR3 sequence is CASSRGAWSDTQYF. DNA for the CDR3: TGTGCCAGCAGCCGAGGTGCGTGGTCAGATACGCAGTATTTT. The rearrangement uses TRBV7-9 and TRBJ2-3; unclear D gene. V was trimmed by 5 bases and J by 4 bases, leaving 13 bases between them. This CDR3 has 14 residues. Germline loops: CDR1 SEHNR, CDR2 FQNEAQ (reference sequence).

Note on this clonotype: A read error may produce the germline difference seen at one junction end. The V call is TRBV7-9, the J call TRBJ1-6; TRBD1 matches at 7 bases. The CDR3 length is 16 residues. Per the germline V gene, CDR1 is SEHNR and CDR2 is FQNEAQ (reference sequence). CDR3 nucleotides: TGTGCCAGCAGCTCGAGACAGGGAAATTATGTTTCATCCCTCCACTTT. Amino acids: CASSSRQGNYVSSLHF.

The table lists this clonotype with many counts. This chain connects TRBV10-3 to TRBJ2-2; 7 nucleotides match TRBD1. The CDR3 has 16 amino acids. V shed 2 bases and J 7 bases; nucleotides not matched to a gene: 10. Germline assignment: CDR1 ENHRY and CDR2 SYGVKD. The CDR3 reads CAISEGRDSGGGELFF. The CDR3 nucleotides are TGTGCCATCAGTGAGGGCCGGGACAGTGGAGGCGGGGAGCTGTTTTTT.

The sample holds a few counts of this clonotype. A much larger clone lies a single base off, so this may be a read error. The chain recombines TRBV6-1 with TRBJ2-7; possibly TRBD1 or TRBD2 for D (5 bases each). This CDR3 spans 12 amino acids. Germline V lookup: CDR1 MNHNS, CDR2 SASEGT. Deletions cut 6 bases from V and 3 bases from J, with 9 bases between. CDR3 nucleotides: TGTGCCAGCAGCCGGGACCTCTACGAGCAGTACTTC. Translating gives CASSRDLYEQYF.

This clonotype was picked up many times. The chain is built from TRBV14 and TRBJ2-3, with unresolved D. Germline CDR1 reads SGHDN; CDR2 reads FVKESK. V was clipped by 3 bases and J by 4 bases, with 8 bases between them. This CDR3 is 13 amino acids long. CDR3 sequence (DNA): TGTGCCAGCAGCCATAACATTGCAGATACGCAGTATTTT. This encodes CASSHNIADTQYF.

There are many counts of this clonotype. The V gene is TRBV7-6, the J gene TRBJ1-3; D call uncertain. V dropped 4 bases and J dropped 0 bases, with 10 bases sitting between them. Germline V gives CDR1 SGHVS, CDR2 FNYEAQ. This CDR3 has 15 residues. CDR3 sequence: CASSSETISGNTIYF. CDR3 bases: TGTGCCAGCAGCTCTGAAACTATCTCTGGAAACACCATATATTTT.

V and J are TRBV10-3 and TRBJ2-1; D gene uncertain. Germline-derived CDR1 and CDR2 are ENHRY and SYGVKD. The CDR3 runs to 12 residues. V was pared by 0 bases and J by 8 bases, with 5 bases between. DNA for the CDR3: TGTGCCATCAGTGAGTCGGGATATGAGCAGTTCTTC. It encodes CAISESGYEQFF.

The sample holds many counts of this clonotype. V usage is TRBV4-3 and J usage is TRBJ2-1; TRBD2 matches 8 bases. The germline CDR1 and CDR2 sequences are LGHNA and YSLEER. The CDR3 length is 20 residues. V was pared by 0 bases and J by 0 bases, with 13 bases of the junction left unmatched. In DNA, the CDR3 is TGCGCCAGCAGCCAAGATTGGTTAGCGGGGCCTCTGAGCTCCTACAATGAGCAGTTCTTC. This translates into CASSQDWLAGPLSSYNEQFF.

This rearrangement joins TRBV12-3 or TRBV12-4 to TRBJ1-4, with a tentative D call TRBD1 (6 bases). The V end lost 5 bases, the J end lost 6 bases, and 16 bases lay between the germline ends. The CDR3 runs 15 residues. CDR3: CASSKRGPHHEKLFF. DNA of the CDR3: TGTGCCAGCAGTAAGCGGGGGCCCCACCATGAAAAACTGTTTTTT.

Many counts were recorded for this clonotype. The V call is TRBV7-2, the J call TRBJ2-2, with D unclear. Germline V gene lookup returns CDR1 SGHTA and CDR2 FQGNSA. The CDR3 runs to 15 residues. The V and J ends lost 5 bases and 4 bases respectively, with 14 bases between them. The CDR3 DNA reads as TGTGCCAGCAGCCCAGGCTCAGGCGTCACCGGGGAGCTGTTTTTT. Translated, it gives CASSPGSGVTGELFF.

This clonotype was counted at least ten times. This sequence joins TRBV5-6 and TRBJ2-1; D unclear. The V gene lost 2 bases and the J gene lost 7 bases, with 4 bases spanning the gap. The germline gives CDR1 SGHDT, CDR2 YYEEEE. There are 11 residues in the CDR3. The CDR3 region is CASSLWNEQFF. The DNA of the CDR3 is TGTGCCAGCAGCTTATGGAATGAGCAGTTCTTC.

This clonotype was counted at least ten times. Given a much more abundant clone one base away, this may be a read error. This rearrangement joins TRBV20-1 to TRBJ1-6; D unresolved. The CDR3 is 15 amino acids. Germline CDR1 DFQATT, CDR2 SNEGSKA (reference sequence). V gave up 0 bases and J gave up 9 bases, with 15 bases separating them. The CDR3 region is CSARDLRAGTSPLHF. In DNA, the CDR3 is TGCAGTGCTAGAGATCTCCGGGCAGGCACTTCACCCCTCCACTTT.

This clonotype was observed many times. J is TRBJ2-2 and V is TRBV7-6; perhaps TRBD2 as D (5 bases). This CDR3 spans 14 amino acids. Trimming pared 5 bases from V and 6 bases from J, leaving 13 bases between. CDR1 and CDR2 (germline): SGHVS, FNYEAQ. CDR3 in DNA: TGTGCCAGCAGCCCAAGCGGTGTTCCCGGGGAGCTGTTTTTT. The encoded protein is CASSPSGVPGELFF.

This clonotype was found many times. The chain employs TRBV6-6 and TRBJ2-5, with D possibly being TRBD1 or TRBD2 (7 bases each). Trimming stripped 5 bases from V and 7 bases from J, with 17 bases between. Germline loops: CDR1 MNHNY, CDR2 SVGAGI (reference sequence). This CDR3 spans 14 amino acids. The CDR3 nucleotides read TGTGCCAGCAGTCACGATGGCAGGGGGGGGACCCAGTACTTC. Translation: CASSHDGRGGTQYF.

Worth noting for this clonotype: The limits of the CDR3 on the DNA are not certain, so only TCRdb's listed CDR3 is given. The chain is built from TRBV4-3 and TRBJ1-4. Germline V gene lookup returns CDR1 LGHNA and CDR2 YSLEER. With termini counted, the CDR3 has 19 amino acids. The CDR3: CAASFAETPYILEREKLFF.

This clonotype appeared a few times. V is TRBV5-1 and J is TRBJ1-1, with D perhaps matching TRBD1 (6 bases). The CDR3 extends over 18 amino acids. V was pared by 2 bases and J by 0 bases, with 20 bases between. Germline-derived CDR1 and CDR2 are SGHRS and YFSETQ. The CDR3 is CASSFTQGGGLMNTEAFF. The CDR3 DNA reads as TGCGCCAGCAGCTTCACACAGGGTGGGGGGTTAATGAACACTGAAGCTTTCTTT.

This clonotype came up a few times. The chain couples TRBV6-5 to TRBJ1-2; 8 bases are a match to TRBD1. CDR1 MNHEY and CDR2 SVGAGI come from the germline V gene. V gave up 6 bases and J gave up 8 bases; unmatched junction bases: 11. The CDR3 is 14 residues long. In DNA form, the CDR3 reads TGTGCCAGCAGACACCCGGACAGGGCAGGCGGCTACACCTTC. Amino acids: CASRHPDRAGGYTF.

The table lists this clonotype with a few counts. The chain employs TRBV5-6 and TRBJ2-1; maybe TRBD2 (6 bases). The ends were cut back, 4 bases at V and 1 base at J, with 15 bases in the middle. This CDR3 region has 16 residues. The germline V gene has CDR1 SGHDT and CDR2 YYEEEE. CDR3 sequence reads: CASSPLGAGSYNEQFF. The CDR3, as DNA: TGTGCCAGCAGCCCCCTTGGGGCGGGGTCCTACAATGAGCAGTTCTTC.

In its sample, this clonotype was seen many times. The CDR3 region has the DNA TGCGCCAGACTAGACGATATGGAGCGGCCCTACGAGCAGTACGTC. Its protein is CARLDDMERPYEQYV. The chain uses TRBV4-3 and TRBJ2-7; the D gene is possibly TRBD2 (5 bases). The germline V gene encodes CDR1 LGHNA and CDR2 YSLEER. V was trimmed by 9 bases and J by 2 bases, leaving 20 bases between them. This CDR3 region has 15 residues.

This clonotype was counted many times. The chain recombines TRBV7-9 with TRBJ2-5; a possible D gene is TRBD2 (5 bases). CDR1 and CDR2 from the germline V gene are SEHNR and FQNEAQ (reference sequence). This CDR3 comprises 14 residues. V was pared by 4 bases and J by 5 bases, with 14 bases between. CDR3 sequence (DNA): TGTGCCAGCAGCTCCGAGCTACGCGGGGAGACCCAGTACTTC. Translating gives CASSSELRGETQYF. Using reference TRBV7-9 and TRBJ2-5 for the parts outside the CDR3, the full variable domain is DTGVSQNPRHKITKRGQNVTFRCDPISEHNRLYWYRQTLGQGPEFLTYFQNEAQLEKSRLLSDRFSAERPKGSFSTLEIQRTEQGDSAMYLCASSSELRGETQYFGPGTRLLVL.